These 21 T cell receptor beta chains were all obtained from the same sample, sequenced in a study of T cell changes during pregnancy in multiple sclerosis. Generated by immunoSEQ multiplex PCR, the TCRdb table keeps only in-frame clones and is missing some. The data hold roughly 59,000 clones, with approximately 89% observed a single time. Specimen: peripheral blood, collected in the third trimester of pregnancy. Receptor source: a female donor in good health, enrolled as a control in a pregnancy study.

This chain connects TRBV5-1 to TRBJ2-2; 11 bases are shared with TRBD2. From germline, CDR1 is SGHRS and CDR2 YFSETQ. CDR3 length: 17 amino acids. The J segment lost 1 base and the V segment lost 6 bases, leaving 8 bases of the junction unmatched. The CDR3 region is CASTPTSGALNTGELFF. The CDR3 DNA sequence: TGCGCCAGCACCCCGACTAGCGGGGCTCTGAACACCGGGGAGCTGTTTTTT.

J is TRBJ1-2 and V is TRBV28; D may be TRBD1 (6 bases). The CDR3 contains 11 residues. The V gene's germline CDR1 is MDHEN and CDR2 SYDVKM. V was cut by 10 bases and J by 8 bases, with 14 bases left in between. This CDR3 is CAIGGFRGYTF. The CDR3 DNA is TGTGCCATAGGGGGTTTTCGGGGCTACACCTTC.

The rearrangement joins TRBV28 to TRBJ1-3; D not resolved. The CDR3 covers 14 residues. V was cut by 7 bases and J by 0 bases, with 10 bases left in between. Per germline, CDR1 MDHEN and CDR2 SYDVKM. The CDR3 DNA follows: TGTGCCAGCATCCCCGGGAACTCTGGAAACACCATATATTTT. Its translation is CASIPGNSGNTIYF.

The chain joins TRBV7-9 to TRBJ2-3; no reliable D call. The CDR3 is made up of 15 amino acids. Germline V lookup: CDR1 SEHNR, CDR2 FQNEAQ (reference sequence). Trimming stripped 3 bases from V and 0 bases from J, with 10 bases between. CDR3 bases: TGTGCCAGCAGCTTCACTGAGCCTAGCACAGATACGCAGTATTTT. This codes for CASSFTEPSTDTQYF.

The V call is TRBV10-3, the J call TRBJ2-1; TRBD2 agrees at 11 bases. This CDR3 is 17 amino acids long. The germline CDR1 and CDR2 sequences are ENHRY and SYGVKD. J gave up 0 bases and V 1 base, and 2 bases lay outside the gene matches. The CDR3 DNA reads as TGTGCCATCAGTGAGTTGGGACTAGCGGCCTCCTACAATGAGCAGTTCTTC. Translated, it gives CAISELGLAASYNEQFF.

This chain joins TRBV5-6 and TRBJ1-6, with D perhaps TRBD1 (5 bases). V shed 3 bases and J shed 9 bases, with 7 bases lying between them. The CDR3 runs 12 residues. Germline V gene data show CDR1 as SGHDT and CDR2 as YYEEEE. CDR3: CASSSRVSPLHF. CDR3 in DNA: TGTGCCAGCAGCTCCAGGGTTTCACCCCTCCACTTT.

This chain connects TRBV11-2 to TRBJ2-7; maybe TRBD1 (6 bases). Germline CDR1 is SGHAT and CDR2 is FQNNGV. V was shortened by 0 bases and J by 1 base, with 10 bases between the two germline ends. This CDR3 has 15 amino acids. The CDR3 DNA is TGTGCCAGCAGCTTAGACAGGGGTGGATCCTACGAGCAGTACTTC. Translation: CASSLDRGGSYEQYF.

CDR3 sequence (DNA): TGTGCCAGCAGCTCCGCTTTACGGGACAACTCCTACGAGCAGTACTTC. It translates to CASSSALRDNSYEQYF. The V gene is TRBV5-4, the J gene TRBJ2-7; weak D call: TRBD1 (6 bases). Germline loops: CDR1 SGHNT, CDR2 YYREEE (reference sequence). The length of the CDR3 is 16 residues. Trimming took off 3 bases at V and 0 bases at J, with 16 bases between the two ends.

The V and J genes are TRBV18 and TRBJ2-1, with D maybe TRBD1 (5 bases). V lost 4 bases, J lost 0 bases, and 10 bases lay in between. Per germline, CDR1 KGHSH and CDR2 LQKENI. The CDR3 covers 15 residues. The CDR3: CASSQDRSSYNEQFF. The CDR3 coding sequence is TGTGCCAGCTCACAAGACAGAAGCTCCTACAATGAGCAGTTCTTC.

The CDR3 bases are TGTGCCTCCGGTTCTGGAAACACCATATATTTT. Protein product: CASGSGNTIYF. This chain connects TRBV10-3 to TRBJ1-3; D gene uncertain. The ends were cut back, 11 bases at V and 1 base at J, with 6 bases in the middle. The CDR3 contains 11 residues. The germline CDR1 and CDR2 sequences are ENHRY and SYGVKD.

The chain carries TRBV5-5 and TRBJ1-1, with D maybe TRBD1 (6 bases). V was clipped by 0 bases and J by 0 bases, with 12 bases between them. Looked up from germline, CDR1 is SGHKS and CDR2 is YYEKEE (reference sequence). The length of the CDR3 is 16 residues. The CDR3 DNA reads TGTGCCAGCAGCTTGGATGGACAGCAGCTGAACACTGAAGCTTTCTTT. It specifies CASSLDGQQLNTEAFF.

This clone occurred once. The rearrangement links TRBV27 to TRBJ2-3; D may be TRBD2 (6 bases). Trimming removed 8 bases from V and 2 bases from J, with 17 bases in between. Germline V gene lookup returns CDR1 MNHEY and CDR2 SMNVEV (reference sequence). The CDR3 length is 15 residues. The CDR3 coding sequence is TGTGCCAGCCGAGAGCTCCCGGGGGACACAGATACGCAGTATTTT. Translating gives CASRELPGDTDTQYF.

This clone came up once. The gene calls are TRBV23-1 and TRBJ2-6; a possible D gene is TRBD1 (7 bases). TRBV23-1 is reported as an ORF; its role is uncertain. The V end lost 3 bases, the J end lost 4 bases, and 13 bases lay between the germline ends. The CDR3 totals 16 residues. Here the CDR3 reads CASSHFRGAGANVLTF. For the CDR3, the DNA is TGCGCCAGCAGTCATTTCAGGGGGGCCGGGGCCAACGTCCTGACTTTC.

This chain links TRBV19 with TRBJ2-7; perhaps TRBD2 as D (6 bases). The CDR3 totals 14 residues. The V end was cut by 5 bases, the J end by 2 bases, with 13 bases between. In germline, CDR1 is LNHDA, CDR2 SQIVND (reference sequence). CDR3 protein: CASSRLSGTYEQYF. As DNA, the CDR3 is TGTGCCAGTAGTCGACTTAGCGGCACCTACGAGCAGTACTTC.

The CDR3 bases are TGCGCCAGCAGCCAACGACAGGGCTCCTACGAGCAGTACTTC. Encoded protein: CASSQRQGSYEQYF. V gene TRBV4-3 combines with J gene TRBJ2-7, with 7 positions matching TRBD1. The CDR3 totals 14 residues. V was pared by 2 bases and J by 0 bases, with 1 base of the junction left unmatched. From germline, CDR1 is LGHNA and CDR2 YSLEER.

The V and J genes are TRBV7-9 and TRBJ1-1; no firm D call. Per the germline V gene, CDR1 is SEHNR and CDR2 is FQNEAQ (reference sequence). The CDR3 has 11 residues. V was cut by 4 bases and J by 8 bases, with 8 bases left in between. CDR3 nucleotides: TGTGCCAGCAGCTCCACTAGGGAAGCTTTCTTT. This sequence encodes CASSSTREAFF.

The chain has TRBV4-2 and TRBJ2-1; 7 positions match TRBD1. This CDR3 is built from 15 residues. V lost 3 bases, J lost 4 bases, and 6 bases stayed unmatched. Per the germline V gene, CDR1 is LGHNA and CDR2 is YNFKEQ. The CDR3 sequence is CASSHPGQIYNEQFF. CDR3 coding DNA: TGTGCCAGCAGCCATCCGGGACAGATATACAATGAGCAGTTCTTC.

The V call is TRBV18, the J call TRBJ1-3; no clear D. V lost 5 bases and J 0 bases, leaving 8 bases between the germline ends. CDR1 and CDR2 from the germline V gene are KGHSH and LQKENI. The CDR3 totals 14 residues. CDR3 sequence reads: CASSTGISGNTIYF. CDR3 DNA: TGTGCCAGCTCAACGGGAATCTCTGGAAACACCATATATTTT.

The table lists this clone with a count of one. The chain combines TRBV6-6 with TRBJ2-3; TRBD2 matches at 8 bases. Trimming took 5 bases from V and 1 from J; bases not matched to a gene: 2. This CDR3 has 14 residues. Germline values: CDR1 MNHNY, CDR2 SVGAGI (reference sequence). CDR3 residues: CASSPGGGTDTQYF. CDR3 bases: TGTGCCAGCAGTCCCGGGGGGGGCACAGATACGCAGTATTTT.

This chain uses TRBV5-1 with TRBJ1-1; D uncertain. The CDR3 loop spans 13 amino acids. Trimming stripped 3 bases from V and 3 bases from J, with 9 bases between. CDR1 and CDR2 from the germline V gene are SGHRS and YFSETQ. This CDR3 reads CASSSLTDTEAFF. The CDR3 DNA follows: TGCGCCAGCAGCTCCCTTACAGACACTGAAGCTTTCTTT.

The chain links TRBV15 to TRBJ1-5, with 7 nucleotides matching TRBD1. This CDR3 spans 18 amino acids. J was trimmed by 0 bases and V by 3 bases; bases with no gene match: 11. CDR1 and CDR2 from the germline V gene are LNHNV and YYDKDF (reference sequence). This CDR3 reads CATSSSSRDSYSNQPQHF. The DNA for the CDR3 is TGTGCCACCAGCAGTTCTTCCCGGGACAGTTATAGCAATCAGCCCCAGCATTTT.